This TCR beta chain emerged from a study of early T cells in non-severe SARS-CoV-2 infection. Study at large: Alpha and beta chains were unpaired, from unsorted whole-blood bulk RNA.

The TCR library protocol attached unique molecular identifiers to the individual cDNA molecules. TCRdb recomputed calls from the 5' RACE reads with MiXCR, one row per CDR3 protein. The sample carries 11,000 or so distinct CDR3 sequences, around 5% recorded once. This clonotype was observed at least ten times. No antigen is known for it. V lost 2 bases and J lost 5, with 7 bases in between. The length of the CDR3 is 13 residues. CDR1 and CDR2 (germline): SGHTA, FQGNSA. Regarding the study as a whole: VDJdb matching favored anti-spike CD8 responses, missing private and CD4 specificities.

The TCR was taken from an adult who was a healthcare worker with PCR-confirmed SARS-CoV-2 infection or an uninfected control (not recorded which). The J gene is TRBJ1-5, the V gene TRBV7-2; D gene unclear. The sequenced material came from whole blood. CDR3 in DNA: TGTGCCAGCAGCTTAATATCTGATCAGCCCCAGCATTTT. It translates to CASSLISDQPQHF.